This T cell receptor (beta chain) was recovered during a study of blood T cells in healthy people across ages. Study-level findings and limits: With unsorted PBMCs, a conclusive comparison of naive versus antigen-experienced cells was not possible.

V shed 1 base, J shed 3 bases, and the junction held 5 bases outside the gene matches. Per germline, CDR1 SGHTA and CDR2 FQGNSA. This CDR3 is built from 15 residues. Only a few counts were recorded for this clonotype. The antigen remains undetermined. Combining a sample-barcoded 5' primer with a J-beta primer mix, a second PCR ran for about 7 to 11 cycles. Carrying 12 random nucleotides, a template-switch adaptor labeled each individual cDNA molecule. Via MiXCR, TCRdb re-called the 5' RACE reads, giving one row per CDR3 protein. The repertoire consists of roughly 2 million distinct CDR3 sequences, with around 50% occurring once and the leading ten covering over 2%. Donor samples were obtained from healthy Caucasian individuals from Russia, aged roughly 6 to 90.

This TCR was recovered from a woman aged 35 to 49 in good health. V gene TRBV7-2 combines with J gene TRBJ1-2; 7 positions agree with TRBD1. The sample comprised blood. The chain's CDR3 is CASSLGTGVDYGYTF. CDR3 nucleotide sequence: TGTGCCAGCAGCTTAGGTACAGGGGTTGACTATGGCTACACCTTC.